The present entry profiles one TCR beta chain with its context. The sample originates from a study of regulatory T cells in long-lasting Graves disease. Documented time point: newly diagnosed GD, antithyroid drugs for less than 3 months. After RNA was extracted from PBMCs, the TCR library was made from it. Between the trimmed V and J ends, which lost 3 bases and 7 bases, there was a span of 19 bases. The CDR3 length is 15 residues. Germline lookup yields CDR1 MDHEN and CDR2 SYDVKM. Arm-PCR of CDR3 regions and iRepertoire HTBI primers were used to build TCR beta libraries. Each CDR3 protein is one row after TCRdb ran MiXCR on the multiplex PCR reads. The sample lists under 400,000 distinct CDR3 sequences, 16% occurring once. The sample was also reused in another study, on T cells in Graves' hyperthyroidism and ophthalmopathy.

Sequenced material: peripheral blood mononuclear cells (PBMCs), taken at new diagnosis, from a patient treated with antithyroid drugs. The source is a man in his forties with Graves disease. The V call is TRBV28, the J call TRBJ2-7; D gene unclear. The CDR3 DNA sequence: TGTGCCAGCAGTTTCGACGGTGGCGGCTACAATGAGCAGTACTTC. Amino acids: CASSFDGGGYNEQYF.